This T cell receptor beta chain came from a study of T-cell reconstitution after alpha-beta-depleted transplantation in children. Unique molecular identifiers were used to barcode this TCRbeta library. TCRdb redid the calling of the PCR reads with MiXCR, one entry per CDR3 protein. The data show almost 600,000 distinct CDR3 sequences, approximately 30% seen once. About this clonotype itself: Its matching antigen is unknown.

General study results and limits: Where alpha-beta T cells came from about two months after transplant was reportedly several hundred expanded graft clones. The high TCRbeta diversity at day 60 in some patients came from surviving recipient T cells and thymic progenitors. T-cell numbers and diversity, one year after transplant, stemmed largely from T cells that were newly produced.

Germline CDR1 is KGHDR and CDR2 is SFDVKD. The CDR3 contains 15 residues. With V trimmed by 4 bases and J by 8 bases, 10 bases remained unmatched. The source is a boy under two years old with Wiskott-Aldrich syndrome, due to receive a stem cell transplant. Sequencing was performed on PBMCs, taken before TCRalphabeta/CD19-depleted stem cell transplant. This chain connects TRBV24-1 to TRBJ2-1, with 7 bases lining up with TRBD2. Here the CDR3 reads CATSDPRGSGYEQFF. The CDR3 DNA sequence: TGTGCCACCAGTGACCCTCGGGGTAGCGGGTATGAGCAGTTCTTC.